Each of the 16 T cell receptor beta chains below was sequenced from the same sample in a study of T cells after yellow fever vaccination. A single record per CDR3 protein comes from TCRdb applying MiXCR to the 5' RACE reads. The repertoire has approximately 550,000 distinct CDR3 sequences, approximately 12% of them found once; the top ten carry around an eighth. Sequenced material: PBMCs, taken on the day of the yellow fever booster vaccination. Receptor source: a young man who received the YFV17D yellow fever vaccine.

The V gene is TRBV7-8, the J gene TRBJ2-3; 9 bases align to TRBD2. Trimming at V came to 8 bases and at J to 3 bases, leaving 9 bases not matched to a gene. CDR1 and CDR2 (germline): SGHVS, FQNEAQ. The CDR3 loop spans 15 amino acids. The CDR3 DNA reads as TGTGCCAGCGGTCTGTATAGCGGGAGAACAGATACGCAGTATTTT. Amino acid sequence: CASGLYSGRTDTQYF.

This chain's CDR3 is CASSRNTSPYEQYF. The CDR3 DNA sequence: TGTGCCAGCAGCCGCAACACTTCCCCCTACGAGCAGTACTTC. The gene calls are TRBV5-4 and TRBJ2-7; D is undetermined. The CDR3 sequence is 14 residues long. V lost 4 bases and J lost 2, with 13 bases in between. The germline CDR1 and CDR2 sequences are SGHNT and YYREEE (reference sequence).

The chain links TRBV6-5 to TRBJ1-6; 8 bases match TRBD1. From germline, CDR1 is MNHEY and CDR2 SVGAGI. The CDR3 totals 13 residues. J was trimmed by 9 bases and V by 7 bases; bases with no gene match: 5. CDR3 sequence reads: CASKKGQASPLHF. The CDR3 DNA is TGTGCCAGCAAGAAGGGACAGGCTTCACCCCTCCACTTT.

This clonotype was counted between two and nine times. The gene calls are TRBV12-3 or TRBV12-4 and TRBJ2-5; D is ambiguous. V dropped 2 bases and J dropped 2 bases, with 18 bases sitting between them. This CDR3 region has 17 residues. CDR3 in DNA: TGTGCCAGCAGTTTAATCTATTTGGCGGAGCTACAAGAGACCCAGTACTTC. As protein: CASSLIYLAELQETQYF.

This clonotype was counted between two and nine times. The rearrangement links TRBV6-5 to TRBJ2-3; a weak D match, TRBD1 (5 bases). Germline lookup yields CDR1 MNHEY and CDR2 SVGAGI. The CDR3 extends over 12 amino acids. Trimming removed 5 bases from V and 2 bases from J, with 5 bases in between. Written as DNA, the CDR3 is TGTGCCAGCAGTGGACACACAGATACGCAGTATTTT. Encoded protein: CASSGHTDTQYF.

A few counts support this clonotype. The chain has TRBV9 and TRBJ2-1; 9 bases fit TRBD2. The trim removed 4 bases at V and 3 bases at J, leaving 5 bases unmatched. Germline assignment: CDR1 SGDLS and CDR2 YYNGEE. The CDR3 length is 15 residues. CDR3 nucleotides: TGTGCCAGCAGCCCCATAGCGGGGGACTACAATGAGCAGTTCTTC. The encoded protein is CASSPIAGDYNEQFF. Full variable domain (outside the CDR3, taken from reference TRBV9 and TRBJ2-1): DSGVTQTPKHLITATGQRVTLRCSPRSGDLSVYWYQQSLDQGLQFLIQYYNGEERAKGNILERFSAQQFPDLHSELNLSSLELGDSALYFCASSPIAGDYNEQFFGPGTRLTVL.

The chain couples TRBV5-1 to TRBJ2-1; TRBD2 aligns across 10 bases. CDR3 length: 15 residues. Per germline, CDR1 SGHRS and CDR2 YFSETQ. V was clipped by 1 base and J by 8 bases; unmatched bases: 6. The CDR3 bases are TGCGCCAGCAGCTTGTCTAGCGGGAGCGTCCATGAGCAGTTCTTC. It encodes CASSLSSGSVHEQFF. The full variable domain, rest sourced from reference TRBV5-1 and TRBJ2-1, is KAGVTQTPRYLIKTRGQQVTLSCSPISGHRSVSWYQQTPGQGLQFLFEYFSETQRNKGNFPGRFSGRQFSNSRSEMNVSTLELGDSALYLCASSLSSGSVHEQFFGPGTRLTVL.

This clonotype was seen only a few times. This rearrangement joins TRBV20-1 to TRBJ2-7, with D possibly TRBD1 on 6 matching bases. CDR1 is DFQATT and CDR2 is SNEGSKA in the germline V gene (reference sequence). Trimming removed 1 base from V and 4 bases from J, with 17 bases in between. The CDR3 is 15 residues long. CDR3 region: CSARVRQAYGYEQYF. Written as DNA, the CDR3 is TGCAGTGCTAGAGTCAGACAGGCCTATGGGTACGAGCAGTACTTC.

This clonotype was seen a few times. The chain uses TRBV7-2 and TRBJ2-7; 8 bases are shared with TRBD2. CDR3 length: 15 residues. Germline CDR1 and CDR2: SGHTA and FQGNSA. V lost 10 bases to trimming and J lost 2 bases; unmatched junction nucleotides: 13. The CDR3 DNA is TGTGCCACCGGGGGGCGGGAGGTCTCGGCCTACGAGCAGTACTTC. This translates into CATGGREVSAYEQYF.

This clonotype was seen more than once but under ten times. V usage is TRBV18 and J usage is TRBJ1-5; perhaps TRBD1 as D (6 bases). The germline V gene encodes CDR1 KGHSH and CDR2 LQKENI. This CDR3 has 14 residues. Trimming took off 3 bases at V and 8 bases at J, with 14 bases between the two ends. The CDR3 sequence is CASSPPGGQEPQHF. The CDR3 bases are TGTGCCAGCTCACCCCCGGGGGGCCAGGAGCCCCAGCATTTT.

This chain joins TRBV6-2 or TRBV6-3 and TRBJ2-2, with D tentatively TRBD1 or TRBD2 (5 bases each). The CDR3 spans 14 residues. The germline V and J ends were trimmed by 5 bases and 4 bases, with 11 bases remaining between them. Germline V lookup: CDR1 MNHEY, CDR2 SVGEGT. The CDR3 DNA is TGTGCCAGCAGTATCCAGGGACCCACCGGGGAGCTGTTTTTT. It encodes CASSIQGPTGELFF.

The CDR3 coding sequence is TGTGCCAGCAGTGTTGACTTCTCGGGAAACACCATATATTTT. It encodes CASSVDFSGNTIYF. The V call is TRBV6-1, the J call TRBJ1-3; D gene uncertain. The V gene lost 4 bases and the J gene lost 4 bases, with 11 bases spanning the gap. Germline CDR1 is MNHNS and CDR2 is SASEGT. CDR3 length: 14 amino acids.

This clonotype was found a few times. Here the CDR3 reads CASSSVARETQYF. CDR3 in DNA: TGTGCCAGCAGCTCAGTAGCGCGGGAGACCCAGTACTTC. V usage is TRBV5-4 and J usage is TRBJ2-5; tentatively, D is TRBD2 (5 bases). Germline V gene sequence: CDR1 SGHNT, CDR2 YYREEE (reference sequence). V lost 3 bases to trimming and J lost 5 bases, with 11 bases between them. CDR3 length: 13 amino acids.

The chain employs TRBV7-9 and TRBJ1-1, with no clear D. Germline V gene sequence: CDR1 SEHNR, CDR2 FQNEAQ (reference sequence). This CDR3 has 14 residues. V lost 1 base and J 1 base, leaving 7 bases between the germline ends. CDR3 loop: CASSLVAENTEAFF. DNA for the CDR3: TGTGCCAGCAGCTTAGTTGCGGAGAACACTGAAGCTTTCTTT. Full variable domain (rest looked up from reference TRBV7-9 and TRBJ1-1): DTGVSQNPRHKITKRGQNVTFRCDPISEHNRLYWYRQTLGQGPEFLTYFQNEAQLEKSRLLSDRFSAERPKGSFSTLEIQRTEQGDSAMYLCASSLVAENTEAFFGQGTRLTVV.

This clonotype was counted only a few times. Written as DNA, the CDR3 is TGCGCCAGCAGCTCCTCTAGCGGGAACACCGGGGAGCTGTTTTTT. It translates to CASSSSSGNTGELFF. V gene TRBV5-1 combines with J gene TRBJ2-2; the match to TRBD2 covers 7 bases. From germline, CDR1 is SGHRS and CDR2 YFSETQ. The CDR3 runs to 15 residues. J was trimmed by 1 base and V by 3 bases; bases with no gene match: 3.

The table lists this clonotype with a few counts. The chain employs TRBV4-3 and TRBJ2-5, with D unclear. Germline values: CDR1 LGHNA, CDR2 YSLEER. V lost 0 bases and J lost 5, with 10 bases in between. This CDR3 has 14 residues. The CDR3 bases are TGCGCCAGCAGCCAAGAATCGGACGGGGAGACCCAGTACTTC. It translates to CASSQESDGETQYF.